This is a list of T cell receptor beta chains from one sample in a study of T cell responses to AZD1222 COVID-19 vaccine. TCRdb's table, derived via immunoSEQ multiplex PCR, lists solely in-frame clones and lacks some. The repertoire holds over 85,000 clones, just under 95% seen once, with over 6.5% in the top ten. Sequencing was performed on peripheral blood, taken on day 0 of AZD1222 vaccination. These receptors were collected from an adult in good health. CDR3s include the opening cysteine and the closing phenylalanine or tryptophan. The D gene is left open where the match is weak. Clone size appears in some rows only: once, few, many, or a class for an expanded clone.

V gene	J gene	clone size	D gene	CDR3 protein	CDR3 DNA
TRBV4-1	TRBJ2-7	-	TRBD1	CASSQDRHRGYEQYF	TGCGCCAGCAGCCAAGATCGGCACAGGGGCTACGAGCAGTACTTC
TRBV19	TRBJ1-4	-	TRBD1	CASSVRGGRTPEKLFF	TGTGCCAGTAGTGTCCGAGGGGGCCGAACACCTGAAAAACTGTTTTTT
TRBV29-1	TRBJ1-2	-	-	CSVEDPKTGAANYGYTF	TGCAGCGTTGAAGATCCGAAAACAGGAGCTGCTAACTATGGCTACACCTTC
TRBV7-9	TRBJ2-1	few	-	CASSWGDPNEQFF	TGTGCCAGCAGCTGGGGGGATCCTAATGAGCAGTTCTTC
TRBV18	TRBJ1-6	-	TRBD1	CASSPDGQGNSPLHF	TGTGCCAGCTCACCGGACGGACAGGGCAATTCACCCCTCCACTTT
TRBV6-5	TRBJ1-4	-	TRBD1	CASNGPGGEKLFF	TGTGCCAGCAACGGACCAGGGGGCGAAAAACTGTTTTTT
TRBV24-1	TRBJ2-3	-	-	CATSDLGGPTDTQYF	TGTGCCACCAGTGATTTGGGGGGGCCAACAGATACGCAGTATTTT
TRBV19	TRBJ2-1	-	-	CASMAGLDEQFF	TGTGCCAGTATGGCGGGGCTGGATGAGCAGTTCTTC
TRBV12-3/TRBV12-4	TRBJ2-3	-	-	CASSLDTSFAQYF	TGTGCCAGCAGTTTAGATACTAGCTTCGCGCAGTATTTT
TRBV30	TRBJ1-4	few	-	CAWSVLKEKLFF	TGTGCCTGGAGTGTTCTTAAGGAAAAACTGTTTTTT
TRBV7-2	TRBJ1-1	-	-	CASSQTGGSTEAFF	TGTGCCAGCAGCCAGACAGGAGGGAGCACTGAAGCTTTCTTT
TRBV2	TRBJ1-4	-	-	CASTRAGGAGEKLFF	TGTGCCAGCACCCGAGCGGGGGGGGCTGGGGAAAAACTGTTTTTT
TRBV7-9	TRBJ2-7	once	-	CASSWSYAEQYF	TGTGCCAGCAGCTGGTCATATGCCGAGCAGTACTTC
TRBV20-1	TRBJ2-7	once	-	CSGPGRNEQYF	TGCAGTGGCCCGGGACGGAACGAGCAGTACTTC
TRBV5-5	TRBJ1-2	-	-	CASSLAGGPGLSYTF	TGTGCCAGCAGCTTGGCCGGTGGCCCAGGGTTGAGCTACACCTTC
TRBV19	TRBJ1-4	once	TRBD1	CASRPGTGAEKLFF	TGTGCCAGTAGGCCCGGGACAGGGGCTGAAAAACTGTTTTTT
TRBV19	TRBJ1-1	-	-	CASSWNTEAFF	TGTGCCAGTAGCTGGAACACTGAAGCTTTCTTT
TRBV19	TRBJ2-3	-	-	CASSIFPSAGDTQYF	TGTGCCAGTAGTATTTTCCCCTCCGCCGGAGATACGCAGTATTTT
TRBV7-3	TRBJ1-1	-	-	CASSPSRQATEAFF	TGTGCCAGCAGCCCGTCTCGGCAGGCAACTGAAGCTTTCTTT
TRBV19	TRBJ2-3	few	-	CASSPAGYTQYF	TGTGCCAGTAGTCCTGCGGGGTATACGCAGTATTTT
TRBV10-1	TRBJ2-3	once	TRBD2	CASTAGLAGSTDTQYF	TGCGCCAGCACCGCGGGACTAGCGGGTAGCACAGATACGCAGTATTTT
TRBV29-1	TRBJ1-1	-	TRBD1	CSVGGTGVYRGTEAFF	TGCAGCGTGGGGGGGACAGGGGTTTACAGGGGCACTGAAGCTTTCTTT
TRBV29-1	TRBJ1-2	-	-	CSVAGVEGTLYYGYTF	TGCAGCGTTGCGGGGGTGGAGGGAACCCTCTACTATGGCTACACCTTC
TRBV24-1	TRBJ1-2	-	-	CATSPPGTVAVYGYTF	TGTGCCACCAGCCCCCCGGGGACTGTGGCGGTCTATGGCTACACCTTC
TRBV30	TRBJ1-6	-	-	CACPDTSSYNSPLHF	TGTGCCTGCCCGGACACGAGCTCCTATAATTCACCCCTCCACTTT
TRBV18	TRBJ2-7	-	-	CASSPPRGASYEQYF	TGTGCCAGCTCACCCCCACGGGGGGCATCCTACGAGCAGTACTTC
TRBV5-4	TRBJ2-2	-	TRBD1	CASSTTGGHTGELFF	TGTGCCAGCAGTACGACAGGGGGACACACCGGGGAGCTGTTTTTT
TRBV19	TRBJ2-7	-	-	CASSLAGGPYEQYF	TGTGCCAGCTCCCTCGCCGGGGGACCCTACGAGCAGTACTTC
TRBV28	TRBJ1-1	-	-	CASTSVNTEAFF	TGTGCCAGCACGAGCGTGAACACTGAAGCTTTCTTT
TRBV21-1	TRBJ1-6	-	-	CAVSYNSPLHF	TGTGCCGTGTCGTATAATTCACCCCTCCACTTT
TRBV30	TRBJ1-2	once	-	CAWRGGQGYGYTF	TGTGCCTGGAGGGGGGGGCAGGGATATGGCTACACCTTC
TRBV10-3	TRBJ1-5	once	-	CAISLHGVDQPQHF	TGTGCCATCAGCCTTCACGGTGTCGATCAGCCCCAGCATTTT
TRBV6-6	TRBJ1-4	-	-	CASSYLHDEKLFF	TGTGCCAGCAGTTACCTCCACGACGAAAAACTGTTTTTT
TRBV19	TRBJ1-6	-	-	CASSIDDRRVNSPLHF	TGTGCCAGTAGTATAGATGATCGGCGGGTCAATTCACCCCTCCACTTT
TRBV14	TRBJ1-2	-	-	CASSQDWRAGYTF	TGTGCCAGCAGCCAAGATTGGAGAGCTGGCTACACCTTC
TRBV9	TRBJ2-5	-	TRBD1	CASSLDRGLETQYF	TGTGCCAGCAGTTTGGACAGGGGGCTGGAGACCCAGTACTTC
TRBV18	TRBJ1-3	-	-	CASSPPGVPGNTIYF	TGTGCCAGCTCACCACCGGGGGTTCCTGGAAACACCATATATTTT
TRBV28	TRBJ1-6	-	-	CASSFIGYNSPLHF	TGTGCCAGCAGTTTTATAGGCTATAATTCACCCCTCCACTTT
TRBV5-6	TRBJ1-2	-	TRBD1	CARSRGQTYGYTF	TGTGCCAGGAGCAGGGGACAGACCTATGGCTACACCTTC
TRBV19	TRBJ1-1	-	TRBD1	CASSGRTGNAEAFF	TGTGCCAGTAGTGGGAGGACAGGGAACGCTGAAGCTTTCTTT
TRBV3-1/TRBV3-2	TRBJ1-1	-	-	CASSHPGGMNTEAFF	TGTGCCAGCAGCCACCCCGGGGGCATGAACACTGAAGCTTTCTTT
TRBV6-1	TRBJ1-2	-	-	CASSEVGESYGYTF	TGTGCCAGCAGTGAAGTGGGGGAAAGCTATGGCTACACCTTC
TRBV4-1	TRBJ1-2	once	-	CASRSWMGGYTF	TGCGCCAGCAGGAGCTGGATGGGTGGCTACACCTTC
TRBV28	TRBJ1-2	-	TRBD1	CASRTGQGYGYTF	TGTGCCAGCAGGACCGGACAGGGCTACGGCTACACCTTC
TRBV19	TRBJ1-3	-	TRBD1	CASSPGQGAGNTIYF	TGTGCCAGTAGTCCAGGACAGGGGGCTGGAAACACCATATATTTT
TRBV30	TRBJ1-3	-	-	CAAGPGGNTIYF	TGTGCAGCGGGTCCGGGAGGAAACACCATATATTTT
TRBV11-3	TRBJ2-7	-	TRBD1	CASSPDRGRGEQYF	TGTGCCAGCAGCCCGGACAGGGGAAGGGGTGAGCAGTACTTC
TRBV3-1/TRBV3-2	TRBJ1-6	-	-	CASSHGWAASSYNSPLHF	TGTGCCAGCAGCCATGGGTGGGCGGCGAGCTCCTATAATTCACCCCTCCACTTT
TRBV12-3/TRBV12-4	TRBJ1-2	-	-	CASSLGRLSGYTF	TGTGCCAGCAGTTTGGGTAGGCTAAGCGGCTACACCTTC
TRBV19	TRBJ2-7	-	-	CASSNSRQGFHEQYF	TGTGCCAGTAGTAATAGTAGGCAGGGTTTCCACGAGCAGTACTTC
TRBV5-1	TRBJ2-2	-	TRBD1	CASSYRDRPTGELFF	TGCGCCAGCAGCTACCGGGACAGACCCACCGGGGAGCTGTTTTTT
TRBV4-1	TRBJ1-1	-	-	CASSQDHWGTRNTEAFF	TGCGCCAGCAGCCAAGATCATTGGGGAACGAGGAACACTGAAGCTTTCTTT
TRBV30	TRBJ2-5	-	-	CAWSVTGGLDQETQYF	TGTGCCTGGAGTGTCACCGGGGGGCTCGACCAAGAGACCCAGTACTTC
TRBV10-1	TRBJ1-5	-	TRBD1	CASSGPRGQGRNQPQHF	TGCGCCAGCAGTGGACCAAGGGGACAGGGGAGGAATCAGCCCCAGCATTTT
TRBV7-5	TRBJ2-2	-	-	CVRSGVIRQGRQKICTGELFF	TGTGTCAGAAGCGGAGTGATCAGACAGGGGCGGCAAAAGATCTGCACCGGGGAGCTGTTTTTT
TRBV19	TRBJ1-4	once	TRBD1	CASSIGTGKYTTNEKLFF	TGTGCCAGTAGTATCGGGACAGGGAAATATACAACTAATGAAAAACTGTTTTTT
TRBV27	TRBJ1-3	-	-	CASSPDTYLYGTIYF	TGTGCCAGCAGTCCCGACACATACCTCTACGGCACCATATATTTT